Below are 29 T cell receptor beta chains sequenced from a single sample in a study of T cell changes during pregnancy in multiple sclerosis. Data came from immunoSEQ multiplex PCR; TCRdb stores just in-frame clones and leaves some out. The sample records tens of thousands of clones, 85% to 95% being singletons. The source was CD4+ T cells from peripheral blood mononuclear cells, collected in the third trimester of pregnancy. The receptors derive from a female donor with multiple sclerosis, enrolled in a pregnancy study.

The gene calls are TRBV9 and TRBJ1-1; D unclear. The germline V gene has CDR1 SGDLS and CDR2 YYNGEE. This CDR3 comprises 16 residues. V shed 0 bases and J shed 1 base, with 13 bases lying between them. In DNA form, the CDR3 reads TGTGCCAGCAGCGTAGCCCTACTCCACCCGAACACTGAAGCTTTCTTT. Amino acids: CASSVALLHPNTEAFF.

V is TRBV5-1 and J is TRBJ1-3; 9 nucleotides match TRBD1. The CDR3 runs 18 residues. The junction had 10 bases not matched to a gene; V was cut back by 3 bases and J by 0 bases. Germline-derived CDR1 and CDR2 are SGHRS and YFSETQ. CDR3 coding DNA: TGCGCCAGCAGCTCAACGCCGGGACAGGGAAGCTCTGGAAACACCATATATTTT. Its translation: CASSSTPGQGSSGNTIYF.

The rearrangement links TRBV6-1 to TRBJ2-7, with 9 nucleotides matching TRBD1. Germline trimming cut 3 bases from V and 3 bases from J; bases unmatched to any gene: 6. The CDR3 runs 15 residues. CDR1 and CDR2 (germline): MNHNS, SASEGT. CDR3 in amino acids: CASSEPGQGGYEQYF. DNA of the CDR3: TGTGCCAGCAGTGAGCCGGGACAGGGAGGCTACGAGCAGTACTTC.

The chain couples TRBV12-5 to TRBJ2-1; 7 bases line up with TRBD1. The CDR3 length is 14 residues. Per germline, CDR1 LGHNT and CDR2 FRNRAP. Trimming at V came to 5 bases and at J to 5 bases, leaving 6 bases not matched to a gene. In DNA, the CDR3 is TGTGCTAGTGGTATCGGGACAGAGGACAATGAGCAGTTCTTC. Residues: CASGIGTEDNEQFF.

CDR3 nucleotides: TGTGCCAGCAGCTTAGCCTTAGGGAGCTCCTATAATTCACCCCTCCACTTT. Protein: CASSLALGSSYNSPLHF. The chain has TRBV7-9 and TRBJ1-6; D remains unclear. The germline V gene has CDR1 SEHNR and CDR2 FQNEAQ (reference sequence). This CDR3 comprises 17 residues. V was cut by 0 bases and J by 0 bases, with 9 bases left in between.

V and J are TRBV14 and TRBJ1-6; 9 nucleotides align to TRBD1. Germline trimming cut 4 bases from V and 11 bases from J; bases unmatched to any gene: 9. CDR1 and CDR2 from the germline V gene are SGHDN and FVKESK. There are 15 residues in the CDR3. The CDR3 spells CASSPRRDRVTPLHF. Here the CDR3 DNA reads TGTGCCAGCAGCCCCCGGAGGGACAGGGTCACACCCCTCCACTTT.

The chain recombines TRBV7-3 with TRBJ2-3; D perhaps matches TRBD2 (6 bases). The germline V gene encodes CDR1 SGHTA and CDR2 FQGTGA. Trimming stripped 5 bases from V and 10 bases from J, with 13 bases between. The CDR3 extends over 12 amino acids. CDR3 region: CASSAGGEAQYF. The CDR3 region has the DNA TGTGCCAGCAGCGCTGGCGGGGAAGCGCAGTATTTT.

V is TRBV5-1 and J is TRBJ2-5; D ambiguous. The CDR3 has 11 residues. Per germline, CDR1 SGHRS and CDR2 YFSETQ. The ends were cut back, 4 bases at V and 1 base at J, with 2 bases in the middle. The CDR3, as DNA: TGCGCCAGCAGCCTCCAAGAGACCCAGTACTTC. Translation: CASSLQETQYF.

V is TRBV7-8 and J is TRBJ1-1; no clear D. V was pared by 0 bases and J by 3 bases, with 8 bases between. This CDR3 spans 14 amino acids. In germline, CDR1 is SGHVS, CDR2 FQNEAQ. The CDR3: CASSLAGTYTEAFF. The DNA of the CDR3 is TGTGCCAGCAGCTTAGCTGGCACGTACACTGAAGCTTTCTTT.

This chain links TRBV11-2 with TRBJ1-4, with 7 bases aligning to TRBD1. CDR1 is SGHAT and CDR2 is FQNNGV in the germline V gene. This CDR3 has 15 residues. V shed 6 bases and J 5 bases; nucleotides not matched to a gene: 9. The CDR3 nucleotides read TGTGCCAGCAGAAGACCGGGACAGATAAATGAAAAACTGTTTTTT. Amino acids: CASRRPGQINEKLFF.

The chain is built from TRBV13 and TRBJ1-5; unclear D gene. The length of the CDR3 is 15 residues. Germline assignment: CDR1 PRHDT and CDR2 FYEKMQ (reference sequence). Trimming took 5 bases from V and 9 from J, leaving 20 bases between them. This CDR3 is CASSRRMEETGPQHF. DNA of the CDR3: TGTGCCAGCAGCCGCCGGATGGAGGAGACGGGGCCCCAGCATTTT.

This rearrangement joins TRBV29-1 to TRBJ2-3; 9 bases align to TRBD2. Trimming removed 7 bases from V and 4 bases from J; junction bases left unmatched: 6. CDR1 is SQVTM and CDR2 is ANQGSEA in the germline V gene. This CDR3 spans 13 amino acids. CDR3 residues: CSALRGGADTQYF. The CDR3 region has the DNA TGCAGCGCGCTGCGGGGGGGGGCAGATACGCAGTATTTT.

The chain recombines TRBV20-1 with TRBJ2-5, with 11 bases matching TRBD2. V lost 7 bases to trimming and J lost 5 bases; unmatched junction nucleotides: 0. In germline, CDR1 is DFQATT, CDR2 SNEGSKA (reference sequence). CDR3 length: 11 amino acids. As DNA, the CDR3 is TGCAGTGGACTAGCGGGGGAGACCCAGTACTTC. Translation: CSGLAGETQYF.

This clone was seen once. The chain joins TRBV2 to TRBJ1-3; 8 nucleotides match TRBD1. The trim removed 5 bases at V and 1 base at J, leaving 4 bases unmatched. Germline-derived CDR1 and CDR2 are SNHLY and FYNNEI. The CDR3 is 15 amino acids. The CDR3 sequence is CASSSDRVSGNTIYF. The CDR3 nucleotides read TGTGCCAGCAGTTCGGACAGGGTGTCTGGAAACACCATATATTTT.

The chain is built from TRBV19 and TRBJ2-1; TRBD1 aligns across 9 bases. Germline V gene data show CDR1 as LNHDA and CDR2 as SQIVND (reference sequence). The V and J ends lost 5 bases and 7 bases, in that order; junction bases with no gene match: 9. This CDR3 comprises 15 residues. The CDR3 DNA follows: TGTGCCAGTAGTCCCGGGACAGGGACGGGGAATGAGCAGTTCTTC. The encoded protein is CASSPGTGTGNEQFF.

The chain employs TRBV6-5 and TRBJ1-6, with 11 positions matching TRBD1. CDR1 is MNHEY and CDR2 is SVGAGI in the germline V gene. This CDR3 is built from 15 residues. Trimming took 2 bases from V and 10 from J; bases not matched to a gene: 4. The CDR3 DNA is TGTGCCAGCAGTTACATCGGGACAGGGGGGTCACCCCTCCACTTT. Its protein is CASSYIGTGGSPLHF.

The DNA for the CDR3 is TGTGCCAGCATCCCCGCTGGAGGGTTAGAACTGTTTTTT. Translation gives CASIPAGGLELFF. The chain uses TRBV6-6 and TRBJ1-4; D gene ambiguous. This CDR3 has 13 amino acids. Trimming cost V 7 bases and J 12 bases, with 18 bases left between them. Germline-derived CDR1 and CDR2 are MNHNY and SVGAGI (reference sequence).

The chain is built from TRBV29-1 and TRBJ2-1; the match to TRBD1 covers 11 bases. The CDR3 runs 15 residues. CDR1 and CDR2 from the germline V gene are SQVTM and ANQGSEA. V lost 6 bases, J lost 9 bases, and 13 bases stayed unmatched. The CDR3 sequence: CSVGGRGQGDIEQFF. The CDR3 coding sequence is TGCAGCGTGGGGGGGCGGGGACAGGGGGACATTGAGCAGTTCTTC.

This chain connects TRBV2 to TRBJ2-5; D remains ambiguous. CDR3 size: 11 residues. Germline V CDR1 and CDR2: SNHLY, FYNNEI. V shed 9 bases and J shed 5 bases, with 10 bases lying between them. The CDR3 protein is CASNEVETQYF. The DNA of the CDR3 is TGTGCCAGTAATGAGGTGGAGACCCAGTACTTC.

This clone was recorded only once. This sequence joins TRBV4-1 and TRBJ2-1; 7 nucleotides match TRBD1. V was clipped by 2 bases and J by 4 bases; unmatched bases: 5. CDR3 size: 15 residues. Germline CDR1 reads MGHRA; CDR2 reads YSYEKL. The CDR3 region has the DNA TGCGCCAGCAGCCAAAACCGGGACAGTTACAATGAGCAGTTCTTC. Translated: CASSQNRDSYNEQFF.

The V call is TRBV6-5, the J call TRBJ1-2; weak D call: TRBD1 (6 bases). The germline gives CDR1 MNHEY, CDR2 SVGAGI. V lost 6 bases and J 8 bases, leaving 13 bases between the germline ends. The CDR3 totals 12 residues. The CDR3 region is CASRADSNGYTF. The CDR3 DNA sequence: TGTGCCAGCAGAGCGGACAGTAACGGCTACACCTTC.

The CDR3 nucleotides read TGTGCCTGGAATGGCGGGGTTAGCAATCAGCCCCAGCATTTT. It codes for CAWNGGVSNQPQHF. This chain links TRBV30 with TRBJ1-5; no firm D call. CDR1 GTSNPN and CDR2 SVGIG come from the germline V gene (reference sequence). The CDR3 sequence is 14 residues long. V lost 4 bases and J lost 0, with 10 bases in between.

V and J are TRBV10-2 and TRBJ2-3, with 10 bases aligning to TRBD2. The V segment lost 8 bases and the J segment 6 bases; nucleotides outside the gene matches: 8. Germline V gene lookup returns CDR1 WSHSY and CDR2 SAAADI. The length of the CDR3 is 14 residues. CDR3 sequence: CASGASGGRDTQYF. The CDR3 nucleotides read TGCGCCAGCGGGGCTAGCGGGGGCCGCGATACGCAGTATTTT.

The rearrangement joins TRBV14 to TRBJ2-3; 8 bases align to TRBD1. The CDR3 totals 15 residues. Looked up from germline, CDR1 is SGHDN and CDR2 is FVKESK. V dropped 3 bases and J dropped 3; count of bases not matched to a gene: 5. The DNA for the CDR3 is TGTGCCAGCAGCCACGACAGGGGAGTAACAGATACGCAGTATTTT. Encoded protein: CASSHDRGVTDTQYF.

This clone was seen a handful of times. The CDR3 DNA is TGTGCCAGCAGCCTGAGACAGGGAGACCCCTATGGCTACACCTTC. Translating it yields CASSLRQGDPYGYTF. The chain carries TRBV9 and TRBJ1-2; TRBD1 matches at 7 bases. The germline V gene encodes CDR1 SGDLS and CDR2 YYNGEE. The length of the CDR3 is 15 residues. Trimming took 4 bases from V and 4 from J; bases not matched to a gene: 10.

The chain has TRBV25-1 and TRBJ1-4, with unresolved D. The CDR3 loop spans 11 amino acids. Germline lookup yields CDR1 MGHDK and CDR2 SYGVNS. Trimming pared 7 bases from V and 7 bases from J, leaving 7 bases between. The chain's CDR3 is CASTGGEKLFF. DNA of the CDR3: TGTGCCAGCACCGGCGGTGAAAAACTGTTTTTT.

The rearrangement uses TRBV5-1 and TRBJ2-2; D may be TRBD1 (5 bases). CDR3 size: 17 residues. V was clipped by 4 bases and J by 6 bases, with 22 bases between them. CDR1 and CDR2 (germline): SGHRS, YFSETQ. The CDR3 DNA follows: TGCGCCAGCAGCCCGGCCCCTGTTCTCAGGGTTTCCGGGGAGCTGTTTTTT. Encoded protein: CASSPAPVLRVSGELFF.

V usage is TRBV2 and J usage is TRBJ2-1; weak D call: TRBD2 (6 bases). The V gene lost 6 bases and the J gene lost 6 bases, with 15 bases spanning the gap. This CDR3 is 14 amino acids long. Germline V CDR1 and CDR2: SNHLY, FYNNEI. The CDR3 reads CASSGRQNFNEQFF. In DNA form, the CDR3 reads TGTGCCAGCAGCGGGAGACAGAATTTCAATGAGCAGTTCTTC.

This clone showed up just once. V gene TRBV7-2 combines with J gene TRBJ1-2; D is undetermined. The CDR3 runs to 13 residues. The V end lost 6 bases, the J end lost 8 bases, and 16 bases lay between the germline ends. Germline CDR1 is SGHTA and CDR2 is FQGNSA. The DNA for the CDR3 is TGTGCCAGCAGACCGAACCCGGGGAACGGCTACACCTTC. Protein sequence: CASRPNPGNGYTF.